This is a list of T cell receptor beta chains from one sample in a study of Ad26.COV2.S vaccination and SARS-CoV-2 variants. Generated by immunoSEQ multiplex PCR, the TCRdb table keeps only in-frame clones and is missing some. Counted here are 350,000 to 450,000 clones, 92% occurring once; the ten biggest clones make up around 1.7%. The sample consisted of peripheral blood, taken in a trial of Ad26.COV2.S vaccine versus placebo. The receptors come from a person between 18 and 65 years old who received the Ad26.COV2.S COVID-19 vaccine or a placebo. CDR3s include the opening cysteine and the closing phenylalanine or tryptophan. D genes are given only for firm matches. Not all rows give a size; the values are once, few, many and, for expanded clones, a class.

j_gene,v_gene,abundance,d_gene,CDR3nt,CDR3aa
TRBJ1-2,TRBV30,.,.,TGTGCCTGGAGTGTATCCTTCCCCTATGGCTACACCTTC,CAWSVSFPYGYTF
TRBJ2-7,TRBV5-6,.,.,TGTGCCAGCAGCTTAGTGGAATGGTCGTCCGAGCAGTACTTC,CASSLVEWSSEQYF
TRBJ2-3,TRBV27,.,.,TGTGCCAGCAGTTACTCCCGGGGCGTGGATACGCAGTATTTT,CASSYSRGVDTQYF
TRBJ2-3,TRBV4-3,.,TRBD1,TGCGCCAGCAGCCAAGACAGGGGGACGACAGATACGCAGTATTTT,CASSQDRGTTDTQYF
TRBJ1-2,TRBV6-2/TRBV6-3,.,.,TGTGCCAGCAGTTACCGCCCCGGGGGCGAGGCCCTCAACTATGGCTACACCTTC,CASSYRPGGEALNYGYTF
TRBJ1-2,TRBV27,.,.,TGTGCCAGCAGTTCCGGGACAAACTATGGCTACACCTTC,CASSSGTNYGYTF
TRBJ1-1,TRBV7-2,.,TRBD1,TGTGCCAGCAGCACCCGGACAGGGATTGAAGCTTTCTTT,CASSTRTGIEAFF
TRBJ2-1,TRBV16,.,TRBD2,TGTGCCAGCAGCCGCCGGGGCGGGAGCGACAATGAGCAGTTCTTC,CASSRRGGSDNEQFF
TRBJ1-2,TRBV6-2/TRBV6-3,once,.,TGTGCCAGCAGCTTCGAGCTTCACTATGGCTACACCTTC,CASSFELHYGYTF
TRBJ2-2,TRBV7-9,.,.,TGTGCCAGCAGCTTAGTGGGGAACACCGGGGAGCTGTTTTTT,CASSLVGNTGELFF
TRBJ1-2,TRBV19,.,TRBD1,TGTGCCAGTAGTATAGGACAGGGGGCTGGCTACACCTTC,CASSIGQGAGYTF
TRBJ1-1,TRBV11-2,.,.,TGTGCCAGCAGCGCCCACGGGGGGGGCGGGCGAACTGAAGCTTTCTTT,CASSAHGGGGRTEAFF
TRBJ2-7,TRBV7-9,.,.,TGTGCCAGCAGCCTGGACAGAACCGAGCAGTACTTC,CASSLDRTEQYF
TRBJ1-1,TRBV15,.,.,TGTGCCACCAGCAGAGATTTGGGGGGGTCCATGAACACTGAAGCTTTCTTT,CATSRDLGGSMNTEAFF
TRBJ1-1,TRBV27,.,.,TGTGCCAGCAGTTTATTGACGACAGCTCGATATGAAGCTTTCTTT,CASSLLTTARYEAFF
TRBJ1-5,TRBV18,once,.,TGTGCCAGCTCACCTACACCCAGGGGCAGCAATAGCAATCAGCCCCAGCATTTT,CASSPTPRGSNSNQPQHF
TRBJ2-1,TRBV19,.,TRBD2,TGTGCCAGTATCCCCGAGGCGGGGGGGCCTATGGATGAGCAGTTCTTC,CASIPEAGGPMDEQFF